The 19 T cell receptor beta chains below come from one sample, sequenced in a study of T cell changes during pregnancy in multiple sclerosis. The protocol was immunoSEQ multiplex PCR, while the TCRdb copy is restricted to in-frame clones and leaves out a portion. The sample includes about 68,000 clones, less than 95% seen only once; the top ten take 0.65% to 0.9%. This sample comprised peripheral blood, obtained in the second trimester of pregnancy. The receptors stem from a female donor with multiple sclerosis, enrolled in a pregnancy study.

The chain carries TRBV30 and TRBJ2-3, with D perhaps matching TRBD1 (5 bases). This CDR3 spans 13 amino acids. V was cut by 8 bases and J by 2 bases, with 14 bases left in between. Germline loops: CDR1 GTSNPN, CDR2 SVGIG (reference sequence). The CDR3 DNA sequence: TGTGCCCAAGGACATAAACTCACAGATACGCAGTATTTT. It translates to CAQGHKLTDTQYF.

This CDR3 is CASSPLLDPTIQYF. DNA for the CDR3: TGTGCCAGCTCACCATTGCTAGACCCTACCATTCAGTACTTC. The chain recombines TRBV18 with TRBJ2-4; D remains unclear. From germline, CDR1 is KGHSH and CDR2 LQKENI. This CDR3 spans 14 amino acids. Trimming cost V 2 bases and J 9 bases, with 14 bases left between them.

The rearrangement uses TRBV7-8 and TRBJ1-3; a weak D match, TRBD1 (5 bases). This CDR3 has 15 amino acids. The V end lost 0 bases, the J end lost 2 bases, and 8 bases lay between the germline ends. Germline CDR1 SGHVS, CDR2 FQNEAQ. CDR3 in amino acids: CASSLATGPGNTIYF. The CDR3 DNA is TGTGCCAGCAGCTTAGCAACAGGCCCTGGAAACACCATATATTTT.

This chain joins TRBV9 and TRBJ2-3; 13 bases agree with TRBD2. V lost 4 bases to trimming and J lost 6 bases; unmatched junction nucleotides: 20. The CDR3 spans 20 residues. Per germline, CDR1 SGDLS and CDR2 YYNGEE. CDR3 sequence reads: CASSPDGLAGDQLFADTQYF. DNA of the CDR3: TGTGCCAGCAGCCCAGACGGACTAGCGGGGGACCAACTTTTCGCGGATACGCAGTATTTT.

J is TRBJ1-1 and V is TRBV14, with a weak D call TRBD1 (6 bases). The ends were cut back, 0 bases at V and 5 bases at J, with 13 bases in the middle. Germline V lookup: CDR1 SGHDN, CDR2 FVKESK. The CDR3 contains 15 residues. As DNA, the CDR3 is TGTGCCAGCAGCCAAGACCTTAACAGGGAGACTGAAGCTTTCTTT. As protein: CASSQDLNRETEAFF.

The rearrangement links TRBV15 to TRBJ2-7, with 8 bases matching TRBD2. This CDR3 is 15 amino acids long. Germline CDR1 reads LNHNV; CDR2 reads YYDKDF (reference sequence). V was pared by 11 bases and J by 6 bases, with 18 bases of the junction left unmatched. In DNA, the CDR3 is TGTGCCTCCCGGGGGGGCCGGCAATATACGGGCGAGCAGTACTTC. Protein: CASRGGRQYTGEQYF.

The chain couples TRBV9 to TRBJ1-6, with D possibly being TRBD1 (6 bases). V was clipped by 4 bases and J by 7 bases, with 12 bases between them. CDR1 and CDR2 from the germline V gene are SGDLS and YYNGEE. The CDR3 contains 14 residues. Written as DNA, the CDR3 is TGTGCCAGCAGCAAAGGGGGGGGAAATTCACCCCTCCACTTT. Its translation is CASSKGGGNSPLHF.

The chain is built from TRBV29-1 and TRBJ1-1, with 7 bases aligning to TRBD1. The V gene end was trimmed by 3 bases and the J gene end by 1 base; junction bases not matched to a gene: 5. The CDR3 is 14 residues long. Germline V CDR1 and CDR2: SQVTM, ANQGSEA. CDR3 DNA: TGCAGCGTTGAGGTGACAGGGAGGAACACTGAAGCTTTCTTT. Its translation is CSVEVTGRNTEAFF.

This rearrangement joins TRBV19 to TRBJ2-5; 10 nucleotides match TRBD1. The ends lost 5 bases at V and 5 bases at J; junction bases unmatched: 5. The CDR3 length is 14 residues. Germline V CDR1 and CDR2: LNHDA, SQIVND (reference sequence). CDR3 coding DNA: TGTGCCAGTAGTGAGGACAGGGGGTTTGAGACCCAGTACTTC. It is translated as CASSEDRGFETQYF.

The chain uses TRBV18 and TRBJ2-5, with 8 bases identical to TRBD1. Trimming removed 0 bases from V and 5 bases from J; junction bases left unmatched: 11. The CDR3 contains 17 residues. CDR1 is KGHSH, CDR2 LQKENI, per germline. The CDR3 loop is CASSPPLARGRGETQYF. As DNA, the CDR3 is TGTGCCAGCTCACCACCCCTCGCCAGGGGGCGCGGGGAGACCCAGTACTTC.

The chain has TRBV10-3 and TRBJ2-3; D perhaps matches TRBD2 (6 bases). Germline CDR1 and CDR2: ENHRY and SYGVKD. Trimming shortened V by 7 bases and J by 1 base, and 15 bases separated the two germline ends. The CDR3 consists of 15 residues. The CDR3 region is CAITATRGGTDTQYF. The CDR3 DNA is TGTGCCATCACAGCGACGCGGGGAGGCACAGATACGCAGTATTTT.

This rearrangement joins TRBV5-1 to TRBJ1-5, with a weak D call TRBD1 (5 bases). This CDR3 has 14 residues. V lost 3 bases and J 2 bases, leaving 9 bases between the germline ends. From germline, CDR1 is SGHRS and CDR2 YFSETQ. The DNA of the CDR3 is TGCGCCAGCAGCTGGGGGGGTGGCAATCAGCCCCAGCATTTT. It is translated as CASSWGGGNQPQHF.

This clone was observed once. The chain has TRBV5-4 and TRBJ1-4, with 11 bases lining up with TRBD1. J gave up 3 bases and V 4 bases, and 11 bases lay outside the gene matches. The length of the CDR3 is 18 residues. CDR1 and CDR2 (germline): SGHNT, YYREEE (reference sequence). This CDR3 reads CASSRLGQGARSNEKLFF. The CDR3 DNA reads TGTGCCAGCAGCCGCCTCGGACAGGGGGCCCGGTCTAATGAAAAACTGTTTTTT.

This sequence joins TRBV19 and TRBJ1-5; D is possibly TRBD1 (5 bases). This CDR3 spans 18 amino acids. V was cut by 1 base and J by 3 bases, with 19 bases left in between. The V gene's germline CDR1 is LNHDA and CDR2 SQIVND (reference sequence). The CDR3 nucleotides are TGTGCCAGTAGTATAGGCCCCAACAGGAGAGGCATCAATCAGCCCCAGCATTTT. This encodes CASSIGPNRRGINQPQHF. The full variable domain, with the rest looked up from reference TRBV19 and TRBJ1-5, is DGGITQSPKYLFRKEGQNVTLSCEQNLNHDAMYWYRQDPGQGLRLIYYSQIVNDFQKGDIAEGYSVSREKKESFPLTVTSAQKNPTAFYLCASSIGPNRRGINQPQHFGDGTRLSIL.

V and J are TRBV7-9 and TRBJ1-2, with 10 bases that match TRBD1. The CDR3 extends over 18 amino acids. The germline CDR1 and CDR2 sequences are SEHNR and FQNEAQ (reference sequence). Losses at the gene ends were 4 bases for V and 1 base for J; bases not matched to a gene: 12. As DNA, the CDR3 is TGTGCCAGCAGCTCCCCTCCAGCCGGACAGGGGGGTAACTATGGCTACACCTTC. Its translation is CASSSPPAGQGGNYGYTF. The variable domain in full, with the rest retrieved from reference TRBV7-9 and TRBJ1-2, is DTGVSQNPRHKITKRGQNVTFRCDPISEHNRLYWYRQTLGQGPEFLTYFQNEAQLEKSRLLSDRFSAERPKGSFSTLEIQRTEQGDSAMYLCASSSPPAGQGGNYGYTFGSGTRLTVV.

The DNA for the CDR3 is TGTGCCAGCAGTGCCGGGGACAGCCTTAATCAGCCCCAGCATTTT. Protein product: CASSAGDSLNQPQHF. The chain uses TRBV2 and TRBJ1-5; TRBD1 agrees at 7 bases. The V gene end was trimmed by 4 bases and the J gene end by 4 bases; junction bases not matched to a gene: 7. The germline V gene has CDR1 SNHLY and CDR2 FYNNEI. This CDR3 is 15 amino acids long.

V gene TRBV4-3 combines with J gene TRBJ2-5; D is undetermined. The CDR3 covers 11 residues. In germline, CDR1 is LGHNA, CDR2 YSLEER. V was clipped by 4 bases and J by 5 bases, with 5 bases between them. In DNA, the CDR3 is TGCGCCAGCAGCCTTGGCGAGACCCAGTACTTC. Protein: CASSLGETQYF.

V usage is TRBV7-6 and J usage is TRBJ1-1, with 7 bases lining up with TRBD1. CDR1 and CDR2 from the germline V gene are SGHVS and FNYEAQ. Trimming took 5 bases from V and 0 from J; bases not matched to a gene: 6. This CDR3 is built from 15 residues. The CDR3 nucleotides read TGTGCCAGCAGCCCCATAGGGGGCATGAACACTGAAGCTTTCTTT. This sequence encodes CASSPIGGMNTEAFF.

The chain employs TRBV9 and TRBJ1-2; D remains unclear. The CDR3 consists of 14 residues. Between the trimmed V and J ends, which lost 0 bases and 4 bases, there was a span of 10 bases. Germline CDR1 is SGDLS and CDR2 is YYNGEE. The CDR3 is CASSVEARGYGYTF. The CDR3 coding sequence is TGTGCCAGCAGCGTAGAGGCCCGGGGCTATGGCTACACCTTC.